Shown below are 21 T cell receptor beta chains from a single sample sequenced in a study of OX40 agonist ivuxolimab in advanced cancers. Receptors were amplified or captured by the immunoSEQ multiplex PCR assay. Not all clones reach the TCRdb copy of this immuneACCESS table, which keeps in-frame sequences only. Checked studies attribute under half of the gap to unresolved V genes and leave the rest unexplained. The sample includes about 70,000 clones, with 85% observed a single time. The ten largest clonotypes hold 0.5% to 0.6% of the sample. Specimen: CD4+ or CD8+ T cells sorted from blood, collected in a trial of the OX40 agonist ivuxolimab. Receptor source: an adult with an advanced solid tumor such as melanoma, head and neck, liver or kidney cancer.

This CDR3 is CSVGGKDTQYF. CDR3 in DNA: TGCAGCGTTGGAGGGAAAGATACGCAGTATTTT. The chain employs TRBV29-1 and TRBJ2-3, with D perhaps matching TRBD2 (5 bases). V was shortened by 4 bases and J by 5 bases, with 7 bases between the two germline ends. This CDR3 has 11 residues. In germline, CDR1 is SQVTM, CDR2 ANQGSEA.

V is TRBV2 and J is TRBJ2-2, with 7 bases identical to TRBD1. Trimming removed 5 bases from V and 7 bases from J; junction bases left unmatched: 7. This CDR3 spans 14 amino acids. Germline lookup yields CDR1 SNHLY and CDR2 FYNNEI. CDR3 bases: TGTGCCAGCAGTCCGACAGGGTATGACGGGGAGCTGTTTTTT. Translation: CASSPTGYDGELFF. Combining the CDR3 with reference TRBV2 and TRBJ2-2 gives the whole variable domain EPEVTQTPSHQVTQMGQEVILRCVPISNHLYFYWYRQILGQKVEFLVSFYNNEISEKSEIFDDQFSVERPDGSNFTLKIRSTKLEDSAMYFCASSPTGYDGELFFGEGSRLTVL.

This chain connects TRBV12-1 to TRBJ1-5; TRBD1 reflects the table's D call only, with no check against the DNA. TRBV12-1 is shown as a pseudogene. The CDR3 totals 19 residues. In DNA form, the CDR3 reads TGTGCCAGCAGCTTTGATTCTGGACAGGGGATTAATAGCAATCAGCCCCAGCATTTT. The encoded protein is CASSFDSGQGINSNQPQHF.

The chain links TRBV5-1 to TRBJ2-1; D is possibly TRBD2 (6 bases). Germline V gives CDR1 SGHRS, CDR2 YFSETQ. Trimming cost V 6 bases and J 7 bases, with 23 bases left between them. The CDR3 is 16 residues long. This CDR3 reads CASTTTLGGPGNEQFF. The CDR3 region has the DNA TGCGCCAGCACCACGACACTCGGGGGTCCGGGGAATGAGCAGTTCTTC.

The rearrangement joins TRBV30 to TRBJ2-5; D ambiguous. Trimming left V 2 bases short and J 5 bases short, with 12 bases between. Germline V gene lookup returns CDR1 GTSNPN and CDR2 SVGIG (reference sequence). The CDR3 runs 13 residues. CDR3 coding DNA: TGTGCCTGGAGTTCCCCGGGCGTGGAGACCCAGTACTTC. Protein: CAWSSPGVETQYF.

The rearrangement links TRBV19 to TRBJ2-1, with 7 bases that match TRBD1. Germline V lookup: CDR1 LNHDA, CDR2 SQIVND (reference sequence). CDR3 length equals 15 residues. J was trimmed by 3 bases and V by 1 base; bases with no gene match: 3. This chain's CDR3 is CASSIGQGVYNEQFF. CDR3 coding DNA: TGTGCCAGTAGTATAGGGCAGGGGGTCTACAATGAGCAGTTCTTC.

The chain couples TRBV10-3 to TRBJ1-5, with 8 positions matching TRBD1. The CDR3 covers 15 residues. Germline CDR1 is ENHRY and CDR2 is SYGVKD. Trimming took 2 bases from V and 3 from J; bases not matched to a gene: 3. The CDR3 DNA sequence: TGTGCCATCAGTGAGGGACAGGGCCCCAATCAGCCCCAGCATTTT. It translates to CAISEGQGPNQPQHF.

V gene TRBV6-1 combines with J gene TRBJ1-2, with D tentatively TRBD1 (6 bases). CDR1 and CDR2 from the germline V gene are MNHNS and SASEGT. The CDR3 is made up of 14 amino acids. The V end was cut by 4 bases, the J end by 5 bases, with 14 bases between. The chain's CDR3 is CASSGAVGTYGYTF. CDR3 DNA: TGTGCCAGCAGTGGGGCGGTAGGGACATATGGCTACACCTTC.

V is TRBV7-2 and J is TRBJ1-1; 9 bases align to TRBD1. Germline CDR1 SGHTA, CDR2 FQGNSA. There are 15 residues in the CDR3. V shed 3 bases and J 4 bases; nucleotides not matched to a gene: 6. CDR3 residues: CASSFGQGLGTEAFF. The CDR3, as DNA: TGTGCCAGCAGCTTTGGACAGGGGCTGGGCACTGAAGCTTTCTTT.

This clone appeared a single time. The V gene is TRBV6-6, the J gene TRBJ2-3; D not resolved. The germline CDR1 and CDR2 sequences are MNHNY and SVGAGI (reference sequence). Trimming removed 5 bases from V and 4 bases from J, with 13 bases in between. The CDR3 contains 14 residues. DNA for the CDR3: TGTGCCAGCAGTCTACCAGGAGTGGCAGATACGCAGTATTTT. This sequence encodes CASSLPGVADTQYF.

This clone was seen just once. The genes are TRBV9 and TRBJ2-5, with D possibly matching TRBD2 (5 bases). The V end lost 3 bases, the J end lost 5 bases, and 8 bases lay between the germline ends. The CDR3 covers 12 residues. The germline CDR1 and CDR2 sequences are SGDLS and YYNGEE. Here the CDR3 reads CASSASGETQYF. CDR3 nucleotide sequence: TGTGCCAGCAGCGCTTCGGGGGAGACCCAGTACTTC.

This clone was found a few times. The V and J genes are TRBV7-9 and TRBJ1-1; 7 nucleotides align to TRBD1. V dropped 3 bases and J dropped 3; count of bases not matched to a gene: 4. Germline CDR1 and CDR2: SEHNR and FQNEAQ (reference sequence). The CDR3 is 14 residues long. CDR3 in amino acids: CASSFTGADTEAFF. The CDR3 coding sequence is TGTGCCAGCAGCTTTACAGGGGCGGACACTGAAGCTTTCTTT.

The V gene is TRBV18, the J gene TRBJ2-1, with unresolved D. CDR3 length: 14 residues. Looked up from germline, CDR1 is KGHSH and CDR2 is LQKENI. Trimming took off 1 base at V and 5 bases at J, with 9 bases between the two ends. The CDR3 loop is CASSPQGLNNEQFF. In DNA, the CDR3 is TGTGCCAGCTCACCACAAGGCCTAAACAATGAGCAGTTCTTC.

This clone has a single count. CDR3 in amino acids: CASSLLAGGFNEQFF. The CDR3 DNA reads TGTGCCAGCAGCCTACTAGCGGGAGGCTTCAATGAGCAGTTCTTC. J is TRBJ2-1 and V is TRBV4-2; TRBD2 matches at 12 bases. In germline, CDR1 is LGHNA, CDR2 YNFKEQ. The CDR3 totals 15 residues. With 4 bases clipped from V and 6 bases from J, the junction kept 4 bases outside the gene matches.

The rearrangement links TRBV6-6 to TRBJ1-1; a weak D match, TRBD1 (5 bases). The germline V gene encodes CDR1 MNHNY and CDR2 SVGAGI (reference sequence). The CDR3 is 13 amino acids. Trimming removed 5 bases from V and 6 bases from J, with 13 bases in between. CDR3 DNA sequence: TGTGCCAGCAGTCTCGCCGGGACCGCTGAAGCTTTCTTT. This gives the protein CASSLAGTAEAFF.

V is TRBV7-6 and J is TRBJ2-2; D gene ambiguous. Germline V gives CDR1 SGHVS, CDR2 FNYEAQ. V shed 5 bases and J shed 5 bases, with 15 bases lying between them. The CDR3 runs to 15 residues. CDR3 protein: CASSRRYSGTGELFF. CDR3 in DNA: TGTGCCAGCAGCCGCAGATATTCCGGTACCGGGGAGCTGTTTTTT.

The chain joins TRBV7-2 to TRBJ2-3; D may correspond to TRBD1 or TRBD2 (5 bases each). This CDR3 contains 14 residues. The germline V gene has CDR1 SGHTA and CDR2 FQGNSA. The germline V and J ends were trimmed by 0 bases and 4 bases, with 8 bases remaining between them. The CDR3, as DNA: TGTGCCAGCAGCTTAGCGAGGGACCCAGATACGCAGTATTTT. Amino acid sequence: CASSLARDPDTQYF.

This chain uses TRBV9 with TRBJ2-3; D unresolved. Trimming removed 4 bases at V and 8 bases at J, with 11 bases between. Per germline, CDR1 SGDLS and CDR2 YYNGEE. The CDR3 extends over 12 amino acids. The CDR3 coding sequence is TGTGCCAGCAGCCCCCTATTGGGTACGCAGTATTTT. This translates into CASSPLLGTQYF. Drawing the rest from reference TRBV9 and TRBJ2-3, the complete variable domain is DSGVTQTPKHLITATGQRVTLRCSPRSGDLSVYWYQQSLDQGLQFLIQYYNGEERAKGNILERFSAQQFPDLHSELNLSSLELGDSALYFCASSPLLGTQYFGPGTRLTVL.

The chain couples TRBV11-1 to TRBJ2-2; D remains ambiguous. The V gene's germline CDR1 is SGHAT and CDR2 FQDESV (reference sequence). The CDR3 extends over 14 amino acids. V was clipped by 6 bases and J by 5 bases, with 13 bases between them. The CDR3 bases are TGTGCCAGCAGTCCCTCCAGAGAGACCGGGGAGCTGTTTTTT. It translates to CASSPSRETGELFF.

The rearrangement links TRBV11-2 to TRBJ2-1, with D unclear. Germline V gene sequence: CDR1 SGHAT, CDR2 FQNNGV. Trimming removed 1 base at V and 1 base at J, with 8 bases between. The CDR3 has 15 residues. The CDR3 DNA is TGTGCCAGCAGCTTAGGATTAGGGTCCTACAATGAGCAGTTCTTC. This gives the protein CASSLGLGSYNEQFF.

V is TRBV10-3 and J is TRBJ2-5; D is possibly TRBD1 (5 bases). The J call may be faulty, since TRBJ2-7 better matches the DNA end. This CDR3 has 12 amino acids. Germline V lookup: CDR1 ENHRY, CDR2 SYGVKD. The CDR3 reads CAISDSSYEQYF. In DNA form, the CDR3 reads TGTGCCATCTCCGACAGCTCCTACGAGCAGTACTTC.